This TCR beta chain was sequenced in a study of cytomegalovirus exposure and HLA in healthy donors. CDR3 size: 13 residues. From germline, CDR1 is SGHRS and CDR2 YFSETQ. V dropped 7 bases and J dropped 7 bases, with 18 bases sitting between them. In the PCR, 60 Vbeta and 13 Jbeta primers were used. Sequenced by immunoSEQ multiplex PCR; TCRdb stores in-frame clones only, minus some. The sample carries approximately 130,000 clones, about 79% recorded once. Turning to this clone: Its specificity is unknown.

Study conclusions and caveats: DRB1 showed the most TCR associations and HLA-C the fewest in a later analysis, as rates varied by HLA locus.

The chain combines TRBV5-1 with TRBJ2-7, with a weak D call TRBD2 (6 bases). The TCR sequence derives from a man between 50 and 59 years old in good health and CMV-seronegative. The sequencing input was PBMCs. The CDR3 sequence: CASGAGTFEEQYF. CDR3 nucleotide sequence: TGCGCCAGCGGGGCAGGGACTTTCGAGGAGCAGTACTTC.